Detailed here is one TCR beta chain. Some clones are missing from TCRdb's copy, which holds only in-frame ones; the method was immunoSEQ multiplex PCR. The sample has some 190,000 clones, about 82% seen once. Per the germline V gene, CDR1 is SGDLS and CDR2 is YYNGEE. The CDR3 has 16 residues. J gave up 4 bases and V 3 bases, and 8 bases lay outside the gene matches. This record belongs to a study of blood T cell repertoires in COVID-19. Material: PBMCs or T cells enriched from blood (not recorded which). This sequence joins TRBV9 and TRBJ2-7, with TRBD2 identical over 12 bases. This TCR came from a man in his forties with acute COVID-19. In DNA, the CDR3 is TGTGCCAGCAGCGCTAGGACTAGCGGGACTGGATACGAGCAGTACTTC. Its protein is CASSARTSGTGYEQYF.